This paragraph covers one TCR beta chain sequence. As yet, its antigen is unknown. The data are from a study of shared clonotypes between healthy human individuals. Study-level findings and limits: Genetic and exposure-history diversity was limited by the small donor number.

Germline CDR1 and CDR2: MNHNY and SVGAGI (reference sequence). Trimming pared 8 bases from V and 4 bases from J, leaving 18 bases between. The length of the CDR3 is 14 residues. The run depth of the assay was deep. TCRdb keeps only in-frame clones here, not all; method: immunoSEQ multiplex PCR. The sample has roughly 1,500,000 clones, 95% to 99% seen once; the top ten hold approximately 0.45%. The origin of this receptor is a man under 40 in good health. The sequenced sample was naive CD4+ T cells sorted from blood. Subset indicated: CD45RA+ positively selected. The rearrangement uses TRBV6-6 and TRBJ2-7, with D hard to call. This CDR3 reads CASVKGPGPYEQYF. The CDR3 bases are TGTGCCAGCGTAAAGGGCCCAGGCCCGTACGAGCAGTACTTC.